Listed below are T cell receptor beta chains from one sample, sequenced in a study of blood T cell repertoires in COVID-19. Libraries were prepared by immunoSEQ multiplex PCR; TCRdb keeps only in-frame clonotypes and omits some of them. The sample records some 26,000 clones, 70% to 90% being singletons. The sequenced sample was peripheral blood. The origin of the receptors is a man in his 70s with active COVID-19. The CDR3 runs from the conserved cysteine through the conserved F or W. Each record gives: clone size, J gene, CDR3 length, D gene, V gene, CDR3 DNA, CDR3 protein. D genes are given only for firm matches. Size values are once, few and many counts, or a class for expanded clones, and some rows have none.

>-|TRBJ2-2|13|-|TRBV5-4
TGTGCCAGCAGCCCTGGTCTAACCGGGGAGCTGTTTTTT
CASSPGLTGELFF
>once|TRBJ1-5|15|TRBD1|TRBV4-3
TGCGCCAGCAGCCAAGAAAGGACAGGGAATCAGCCCCAGCATTTT
CASSQERTGNQPQHF
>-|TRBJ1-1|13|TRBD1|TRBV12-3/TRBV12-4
TGTGCCAGCAGTGACAGGGGTGGGACTGAAGCTTTCTTT
CASSDRGGTEAFF
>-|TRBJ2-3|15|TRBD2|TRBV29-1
TGCAGCGCACACGGGGGGGGTCTTGGCACAGATACGCAGTATTTT
CSAHGGGLGTDTQYF
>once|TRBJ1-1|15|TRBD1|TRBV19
TGTGCCAGTAGTACCGACAGGGGGCGATACACTGAAGCTTTCTTT
CASSTDRGRYTEAFF
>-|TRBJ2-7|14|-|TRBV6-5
TGTGCCAGCAGTTTCCAGGGCCCCTCCTACGAGCAGTACTTC
CASSFQGPSYEQYF
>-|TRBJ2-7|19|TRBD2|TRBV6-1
TGTGCCAGCAGTGGAGGCCAGGGGACTAGCGGGCCCAGCTCCTACGAGCAGTACTTC
CASSGGQGTSGPSSYEQYF
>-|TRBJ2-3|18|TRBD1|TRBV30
TGTGCCTGGAGTGCAGCAGGGGGCTCCCAACCTCACACCGATACGCAGTATTTT
CAWSAAGGSQPHTDTQYF
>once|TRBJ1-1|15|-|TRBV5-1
TGCGCCAGCAGCCGGGGGGAAACTTTGAACACTGAAGCTTTCTTT
CASSRGETLNTEAFF
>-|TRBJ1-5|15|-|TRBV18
TGTGCCAGCTCACCATCCGGGCTCGGGGATCAGCCCCAGCATTTT
CASSPSGLGDQPQHF